This T cell receptor beta chain was sequenced in a study of blood T cell repertoires in COVID-19. Whole-study context: T cells, B-cell-depleted T cells, or PBMCs supplied cDNA or gDNA.

Per the germline V gene, CDR1 is GTSNPN and CDR2 is SVGIG (reference sequence). V was clipped by 2 bases and J by 0 bases, with 11 bases between them. The CDR3 spans 15 residues. The repertoire was sequenced with immunoSEQ multiplex PCR; TCRdb's copy has only in-frame clones and lacks some. Here the sample spans roughly 500,000 clones, 70% to 90% being singletons. This clone has a handful of counts. Source material: PBMCs or T cells enriched from blood (not recorded which). This sequence originates from an older woman who had recovered from COVID-19. The chain recombines TRBV30 with TRBJ2-1; D remains unclear. CDR3 sequence (DNA): TGTGCCTGGAGTAGTGAGGCCAGCTCCTACAATGAGCAGTTCTTC. This sequence encodes CAWSSEASSYNEQFF.